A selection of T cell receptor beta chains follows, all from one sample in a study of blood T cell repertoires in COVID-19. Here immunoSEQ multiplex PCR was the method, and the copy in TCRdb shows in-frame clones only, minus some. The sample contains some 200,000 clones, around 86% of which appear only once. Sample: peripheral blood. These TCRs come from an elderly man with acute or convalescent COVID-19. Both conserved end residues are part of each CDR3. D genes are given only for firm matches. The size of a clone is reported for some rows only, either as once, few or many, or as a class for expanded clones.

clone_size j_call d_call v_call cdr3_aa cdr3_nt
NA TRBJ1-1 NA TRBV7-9 CASSFTQGNTEAFF TGTGCCAGCAGCTTTACACAGGGGAACACTGAAGCTTTCTTT
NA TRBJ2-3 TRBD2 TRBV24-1 CATSVTSGGDTQYF TGTGCCACCAGTGTAACTAGCGGTGGAGATACGCAGTATTTT
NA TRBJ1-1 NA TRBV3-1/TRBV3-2 CASSQLRDTEAFF TGTGCCAGCAGCCAACTCCGGGACACTGAAGCTTTCTTT
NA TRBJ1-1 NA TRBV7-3 CASSSQGLNTEAFF TGTGCCAGCAGCTCACAGGGCTTGAACACTGAAGCTTTCTTT
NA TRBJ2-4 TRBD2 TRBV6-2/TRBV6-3 CASSRGLAGGSQNIQYF TGTGCCAGCAGTAGGGGACTAGCGGGAGGTTCCCAAAACATTCAGTACTTC
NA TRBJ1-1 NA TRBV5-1 CASSLGENTEAFF TGCGCCAGCAGCTTGGGAGAGAACACTGAAGCTTTCTTT
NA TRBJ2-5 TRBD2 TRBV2 CASSVEGLAKETQYF TGTGCCAGCAGCGTCGAGGGACTAGCGAAAGAGACCCAGTACTTC
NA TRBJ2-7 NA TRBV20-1 CSAGTSYEQYF TGCAGTGCCGGGACATCCTACGAGCAGTACTTC
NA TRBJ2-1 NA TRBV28 CASSSARGNSYNEQFF TGTGCCAGCAGTTCCGCCAGGGGCAACTCCTACAATGAGCAGTTCTTC
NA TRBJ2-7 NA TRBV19 CASSTTGLSSYEQYF TGTGCCAGTAGTACGACAGGACTCAGCTCCTACGAGCAGTACTTC
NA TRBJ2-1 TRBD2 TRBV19 CASKPGTSGRDNEQFF TGTGCCAGTAAGCCCGGAACTAGCGGGAGGGACAATGAGCAGTTCTTC
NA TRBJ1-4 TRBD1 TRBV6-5 CASSKGTGNNEKLFF TGTGCCAGCAGCAAAGGGACAGGGAATAATGAAAAACTGTTTTTT
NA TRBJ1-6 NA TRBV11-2 CASTLYSDNSPLHF TGTGCCAGCACTCTCTACAGTGATAATTCACCCCTCCACTTT
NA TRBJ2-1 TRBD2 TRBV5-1 CASSVGLAGYNEQFF TGCGCCAGCAGCGTAGGACTAGCGGGGTACAATGAGCAGTTCTTC
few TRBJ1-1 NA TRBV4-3 CASSPVTGQEAFF TGCGCCAGCAGCCCTGTTACGGGACAAGAAGCTTTCTTT
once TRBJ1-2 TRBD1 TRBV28 CASSLGGDRGGRGYTF TGTGCCAGCAGTTTAGGAGGGGACAGAGGGGGGAGAGGCTACACCTTC
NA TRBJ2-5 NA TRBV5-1 CASSPRVGRSGETQYF TGCGCCAGCAGCCCCCGTGTCGGGAGATCTGGAGAGACCCAGTACTTC
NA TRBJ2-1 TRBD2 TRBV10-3 CAISSSGDEQFF TGTGCCATCAGTTCCAGCGGGGATGAGCAGTTCTTC
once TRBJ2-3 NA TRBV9 CASSVELVSGTQYF TGTGCCAGCAGCGTGGAACTAGTCAGCGGTACGCAGTATTTT
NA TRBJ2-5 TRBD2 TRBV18 CASSPGTSLRETQYF TGTGCCAGCTCACCAGGGACTAGTCTTCGGGAGACCCAGTACTTC
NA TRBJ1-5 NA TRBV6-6 CASSPRGRSNQPQHF TGTGCCAGCAGTCCTAGGGGCAGAAGCAATCAGCCCCAGCATTTT
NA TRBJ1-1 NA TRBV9 CASSVTGNTEAFF TGTGCCAGCAGCGTCACAGGGAACACTGAAGCTTTCTTT
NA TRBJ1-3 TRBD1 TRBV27 CASSFGQGAGNTIYF TGTGCCAGCAGTTTCGGACAGGGTGCTGGAAACACCATATATTTT
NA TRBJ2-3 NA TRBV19 CASSSATSLLNTQYF TGTGCCAGTAGCTCAGCCACTAGCCTTCTCAATACGCAGTATTTT
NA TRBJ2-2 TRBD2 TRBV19 CASMERTSLVAGELFF TGTGCCAGTATGGAAAGGACTAGTCTCGTCGCCGGGGAGCTGTTTTTT
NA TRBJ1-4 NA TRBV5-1 CASKSATNEKLFF TGCGCCAGCAAATCCGCAACTAATGAAAAACTGTTTTTT
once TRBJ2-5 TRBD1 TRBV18 CASSEQGAKTQYF TGTGCCAGCTCCGAGCAGGGGGCTAAGACCCAGTACTTC
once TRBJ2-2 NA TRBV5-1 CASSLVYGELFF TGCGCCAGCAGCTTGGTTTACGGGGAGCTGTTTTTT
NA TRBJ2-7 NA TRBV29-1 CSVDGPPSYEQYF TGCAGCGTTGATGGGCCGCCGTCCTACGAGCAGTACTTC
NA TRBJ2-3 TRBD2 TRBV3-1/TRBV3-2 CASSRLAGGTDTQYF TGTGCCAGCAGCCGACTAGCGGGGGGCACAGATACGCAGTATTTT
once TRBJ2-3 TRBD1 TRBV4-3 CASSQDLARGRSTDTQYF TGCGCCAGCAGCCAAGATCTGGCCAGGGGGCGATCCACAGATACGCAGTATTTT
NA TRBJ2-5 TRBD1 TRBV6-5 CASNQGEGETQYF TGTGCCAGCAACCAGGGGGAAGGGGAGACCCAGTACTTC
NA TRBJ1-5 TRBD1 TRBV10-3 CAISESQGNNQPQHF TGTGCCATCAGTGAGTCACAGGGGAACAATCAGCCCCAGCATTTT
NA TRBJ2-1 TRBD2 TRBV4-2 CASSQEATSGSNEQFF TGTGCCAGCAGCCAAGAAGCGACTAGCGGGAGCAATGAGCAGTTCTTC
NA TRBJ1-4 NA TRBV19 CASSIWGRSNEKLFF TGTGCCAGTAGTATTTGGGGGCGGTCTAATGAAAAACTGTTTTTT
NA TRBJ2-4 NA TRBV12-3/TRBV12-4 CASSQGGSNIQYF TGTGCCAGCAGCCAGGGTGGGTCAAACATTCAGTACTTC
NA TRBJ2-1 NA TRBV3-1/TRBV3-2 CASSRSSSYNEQFF TGTGCCAGCAGCCGCTCTAGCTCCTACAATGAGCAGTTCTTC
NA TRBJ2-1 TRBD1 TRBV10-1 CASSDSGTGASGQFF TGCGCCAGCAGTGACTCCGGGACAGGGGCCTCCGGGCAGTTCTTC
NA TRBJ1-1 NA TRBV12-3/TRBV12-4 CASSLGPNTEAFF TGTGCCAGCAGTTTAGGGCCGAACACTGAAGCTTTCTTT
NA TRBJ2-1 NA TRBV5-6 CASSFLSYEQFF TGTGCCAGCAGCTTTTTGTCTTATGAGCAGTTCTTC